These T cell receptor beta chains were read from a single sample in a study of T-cell memory formation after mild COVID-19. TCRdb re-called the 5' RACE reads through MiXCR, storing one row per CDR3 protein. The sample holds approximately 400,000 distinct CDR3 sequences, 20% to 25% seen once. Source material: PBMCs or a T cell subset sorted from them (not recorded which). The receptors stem from an adult woman who had mild COVID-19 (a few samples of this study predate the infection). Cell type and time point are not known. CDR3s include the opening cysteine and the closing phenylalanine or tryptophan. Each record gives: CDR3 DNA, CDR3 protein, V gene, D gene, J gene, clone size. A D gene is named only where the DNA matches it firmly. Not all rows give a size; the values are once, few, many and, for expanded clones, a class.

DNA: TGTGCCAGCAGTTTCTACGGGACAGGCGACTACGAGCAGTACTTC; CDR3: CASSFYGTGDYEQYF; V: TRBV27; D: TRBD1; J: TRBJ2-7; size: .
DNA: TGTGCCTGGAGTGTACTGGGACAGGGGGAATACGAGCAGTACTTC; CDR3: CAWSVLGQGEYEQYF; V: TRBV30; D: TRBD1; J: TRBJ2-7; size: .
DNA: TGCGCCAGCAGCTTGACAGAAGCAACTAATGAAAAACTGTTTTTT; CDR3: CASSLTEATNEKLFF; V: TRBV5-1; D: .; J: TRBJ1-4; size: .
DNA: TGTGCCAGCTCACCGGCTAGCGGGGTGTACAATGAGCAGTTCTTC; CDR3: CASSPASGVYNEQFF; V: TRBV18; D: TRBD2; J: TRBJ2-1; size: .
DNA: TGTTCCAGCAGCTTAGATTCGAATGAGCAGTTCTTC; CDR3: CSSSLDSNEQFF; V: TRBV7-9; D: .; J: TRBJ2-1; size: .
DNA: TGTGCCAGCAGCTTCTTAAGTCCCCGGGACTCCTACGAGCAGTACTTC; CDR3: CASSFLSPRDSYEQYF; V: TRBV5-5; D: .; J: TRBJ2-7; size: .
DNA: TGTGCCAGTTCCTTGGGACTAGCGGGGGGGGCCCAAGAGACCCAGTACTTC; CDR3: CASSLGLAGGAQETQYF; V: TRBV6-1; D: TRBD2; J: TRBJ2-5; size: few
DNA: TGCGCCAGCAGCGGAGGGACAGTGGGAGACTATGGCTACACCTTC; CDR3: CASSGGTVGDYGYTF; V: TRBV5-1; D: TRBD1; J: TRBJ1-2; size: few
DNA: TGTGCCAGCAGCCCACAGGGACCGCGGCCGACCCAGTACTTC; CDR3: CASSPQGPRPTQYF; V: TRBV7-6; D: .; J: TRBJ2-5; size: .
DNA: TGTGCCAGCAGCTATCCGGGAGGGAGGGGTGAGCAGTTCTTC; CDR3: CASSYPGGRGEQFF; V: TRBV7-2; D: TRBD2; J: TRBJ2-1; size: .
DNA: TGCAGTGCCGCGAGGCCAGGTTATAATGAAAAACTGTTTTTT; CDR3: CSAARPGYNEKLFF; V: TRBV20-1; D: .; J: TRBJ1-4; size: .
DNA: TGTGCCAGCAGCTGGGGGACTGCGGGTGGACAGCCCCAGCATTTT; CDR3: CASSWGTAGGQPQHF; V: TRBV5-5; D: .; J: TRBJ1-5; size: few
DNA: TGCAGCGTTGAAGACGTCCCAGGGAAAGCTGAAGCTTTCTTT; CDR3: CSVEDVPGKAEAFF; V: TRBV29-1; D: .; J: TRBJ1-1; size: few
DNA: TGTGCCAGCAGTTACGACAGGAGCTCCTACAATGAGCAGTTCTTC; CDR3: CASSYDRSSYNEQFF; V: TRBV6-5; D: .; J: TRBJ2-1; size: .
DNA: TGTGCCAGCAGCGCGGGGGGGACAACTAATGAAAAACTGTTTTTT; CDR3: CASSAGGTTNEKLFF; V: TRBV9; D: .; J: TRBJ1-4; size: .
DNA: TGTGCCAGCAGTTTAGGGGGGGGTGCTGAAGCTTTCTTT; CDR3: CASSLGGGAEAFF; V: TRBV12-3/TRBV12-4; D: .; J: TRBJ1-1; size: many
DNA: TGTGCCAGCAGCTTGCAGGGCGCGGACAGCACCTACGAGCAGTACTTC; CDR3: CASSLQGADSTYEQYF; V: TRBV5-5; D: .; J: TRBJ2-7; size: few
DNA: TGTGCCAGCAGTTTAGAATCGCGACCCCAAAGAGAAGCTTTCTTT; CDR3: CASSLESRPQREAFF; V: TRBV12-3/TRBV12-4; D: .; J: TRBJ1-1; size: .
DNA: TGTGCCAGCAGCTTCTGGGACAGCGATAATTCACCCCTCCACTTT; CDR3: CASSFWDSDNSPLHF; V: TRBV11-2; D: TRBD1; J: TRBJ1-6; size: .
DNA: TGCGCCAGCAGCTGGGGTTACAAGATGAACACTGAAGCTTTCTTT; CDR3: CASSWGYKMNTEAFF; V: TRBV5-1; D: .; J: TRBJ1-1; size: .
DNA: TGTGCCAGCAGCCGGGACAGGGAAAAACTGTTTTTT; CDR3: CASSRDREKLFF; V: TRBV6-5; D: TRBD1; J: TRBJ1-4; size: .
DNA: TGTGCCAGCTCACCACCCAAGCAGACCTACCAAGAGACCCAGTACTTC; CDR3: CASSPPKQTYQETQYF; V: TRBV18; D: .; J: TRBJ2-5; size: .
DNA: TGTGCCAGTAGTGCGTCATCGCCGCCGCCCCTTAATGAGCAGTTCTTC; CDR3: CASSASSPPPLNEQFF; V: TRBV19; D: .; J: TRBJ2-1; size: once
DNA: TGTGCCAGCAGACGGACAGATTCCACCGGGGAGCTGTTTTTT; CDR3: CASRRTDSTGELFF; V: TRBV6-5; D: .; J: TRBJ2-2; size: many
DNA: TGCGCCAGCAGCCAAGAGCGATATAGCAATCAGCCCCAGCATTTT; CDR3: CASSQERYSNQPQHF; V: TRBV4-3; D: .; J: TRBJ1-5; size: .
DNA: TGTGCCAGCAGCTTAGACAGGGGTGGTGAGCAGTTCTTC; CDR3: CASSLDRGGEQFF; V: TRBV11-1; D: TRBD1; J: TRBJ2-1; size: few
DNA: TGTGCCAGCAGCTCGGGACAGGGCCCGTCCTACGAGCAGTACTTC; CDR3: CASSSGQGPSYEQYF; V: TRBV7-9; D: TRBD1; J: TRBJ2-7; size: .
DNA: TGTGCCAGCAAATACAGCGGTGAGCAGTTCTTC; CDR3: CASKYSGEQFF; V: TRBV12-3/TRBV12-4; D: .; J: TRBJ2-1; size: few
DNA: TGCAGTGCTAGAGATACAACAGGGTTTGAGGAGCAGTACTTC; CDR3: CSARDTTGFEEQYF; V: TRBV20-1; D: .; J: TRBJ2-7; size: .
DNA: TGCGCCAGCAGCCAAGTGGGGTATCAGCCCCAGCATTTT; CDR3: CASSQVGYQPQHF; V: TRBV4-1; D: .; J: TRBJ1-5; size: .
DNA: TGTGCCAGCAGTGACTGGGTCTCGATCGATGGCTACACCTTC; CDR3: CASSDWVSIDGYTF; V: TRBV2; D: .; J: TRBJ1-2; size: .
DNA: TGTGCCAGCAGCGCCGTCCCAGGGAGAGAGCAGTTCTTC; CDR3: CASSAVPGREQFF; V: TRBV5-5; D: .; J: TRBJ2-1; size: many
DNA: TGCAGTGCTAGAGAGATCGGCGGCTACACCTTC; CDR3: CSAREIGGYTF; V: TRBV20-1; D: .; J: TRBJ1-2; size: .
DNA: TGTGCCAGCTCACCGGGGGACGTCGGCAATCAGCCCCAGCATTTT; CDR3: CASSPGDVGNQPQHF; V: TRBV18; D: .; J: TRBJ1-5; size: .
DNA: TGTGCCAGCAGCTACTTGGGGACAGGGGTGAATGAAAAACTGTTTTTT; CDR3: CASSYLGTGVNEKLFF; V: TRBV7-9; D: TRBD1; J: TRBJ1-4; size: .
DNA: TGTGCCATCAGTGAAACGGACAGGGGAACTGAAGCTTTCTTT; CDR3: CAISETDRGTEAFF; V: TRBV10-3; D: TRBD1; J: TRBJ1-1; size: few
DNA: TGTGCCAGCAGGAATACCGGGACAGGGAAATTAAATGAGCAGTTCTTC; CDR3: CASRNTGTGKLNEQFF; V: TRBV11-2; D: TRBD1; J: TRBJ2-1; size: .
DNA: TGTGCCAGCAGGCGAGTGAGAGGGGGGAACACCGGGGAGCTGTTTTTT; CDR3: CASRRVRGGNTGELFF; V: TRBV12-3/TRBV12-4; D: .; J: TRBJ2-2; size: .
DNA: TGTGCCAGTAGTATGAGGACAGGGACCTCTGGAAACACCATATATTTT; CDR3: CASSMRTGTSGNTIYF; V: TRBV19; D: TRBD1; J: TRBJ1-3; size: .
DNA: TGTGCCAGCAGGGTCCGACAGGACCTTGGAAACACCATATATTTT; CDR3: CASRVRQDLGNTIYF; V: TRBV2; D: .; J: TRBJ1-3; size: .
DNA: TGTGCCAGCAGTTTCCGTAGCGGGAGGTTCAACGAGCAGTACTTC; CDR3: CASSFRSGRFNEQYF; V: TRBV27; D: TRBD2; J: TRBJ2-7; size: few
DNA: TGTGCCACCAGTGATCCCCAGCTATCTGGGGCCAACGTCCTGACTTTC; CDR3: CATSDPQLSGANVLTF; V: TRBV24-1; D: .; J: TRBJ2-6; size: few
DNA: TGTGCCAGCAGCGTTAGCGGGAGCTGGGAGACCCAGTACTTC; CDR3: CASSVSGSWETQYF; V: TRBV11-2; D: TRBD2; J: TRBJ2-5; size: .
DNA: TGTGCCAGCAGGGAACAGGGGGCCGACGAGCAGTACTTC; CDR3: CASREQGADEQYF; V: TRBV12-3/TRBV12-4; D: TRBD1; J: TRBJ2-7; size: few
DNA: TGTGCCACCAGTGATCGTTTCCTCCGACTGGGGAGCACAGATACGCAGTATTTT; CDR3: CATSDRFLRLGSTDTQYF; V: TRBV24-1; D: .; J: TRBJ2-3; size: .
DNA: TGTGCCAGCAGCTTAAATCCAGCGGGCCGCTCCTACGAGCAGTACTTC; CDR3: CASSLNPAGRSYEQYF; V: TRBV7-3; D: .; J: TRBJ2-7; size: few
DNA: TGTGCCAGCAGCTTAGGAACAGGGGTTCGGCTAGCAAGAAACCATGAGCAGTTCTTC; CDR3: CASSLGTGVRLARNHEQFF; V: TRBV21-1; D: .; J: TRBJ2-1; size: .
DNA: TGCGCCAGCAGCCAGGACACTTACAATGAGCAGTTCTTC; CDR3: CASSQDTYNEQFF; V: TRBV5-1; D: .; J: TRBJ2-1; size: few
DNA: TGTGCCAGCAGTCCCAACCGCCAGAGTTCTAAAGAGACCCAGTACTTC; CDR3: CASSPNRQSSKETQYF; V: TRBV12-3/TRBV12-4; D: .; J: TRBJ2-5; size: few
DNA: TGTGCCAGCAGCCAAGATTCCGGGTTGGGGGGGACTGAAGCTTTCTTT; CDR3: CASSQDSGLGGTEAFF; V: TRBV3-1; D: .; J: TRBJ1-1; size: few